What follows are 21 T cell receptor beta chains derived from one specimen sequenced in a study of blood T cell repertoires in COVID-19. Some clones are missing from TCRdb's copy, which holds only in-frame ones; the method was immunoSEQ multiplex PCR. The sample records about 190,000 clones, 70% to 85% being singletons. The sequencing sample was made of peripheral blood. These receptors were collected from a man aged 45-65 years who had recovered from COVID-19.

This clone has a single count. The CDR3 here is CASSISTSTGELFF. CDR3 coding DNA: TGTGCCAGTAGTATCTCGACTAGTACCGGGGAGCTGTTTTTT. The chain is built from TRBV19 and TRBJ2-2, with D maybe TRBD2 (6 bases). V lost 3 bases to trimming and J lost 5 bases, with 10 bases between them. The CDR3 runs 14 residues. In germline, CDR1 is LNHDA, CDR2 SQIVND (reference sequence). The whole variable domain, filled in from reference TRBV19 and TRBJ2-2, reads DGGITQSPKYLFRKEGQNVTLSCEQNLNHDAMYWYRQDPGQGLRLIYYSQIVNDFQKGDIAEGYSVSREKKESFPLTVTSAQKNPTAFYLCASSISTSTGELFFGEGSRLTVL.

The chain recombines TRBV6-6 with TRBJ1-6; 9 bases fit TRBD1. J gave up 7 bases and V 2 bases, and 3 bases lay outside the gene matches. The CDR3 covers 15 residues. The germline V gene encodes CDR1 MNHNY and CDR2 SVGAGI (reference sequence). CDR3 nucleotides: TGTGCCAGCAGTTACGTGGGACAGGGAAATTCACCCCTCCACTTT. Encoded protein: CASSYVGQGNSPLHF.

The rearrangement links TRBV10-3 to TRBJ2-2, with a weak D call TRBD2 (7 bases). The V gene lost 5 bases and the J gene lost 2 bases, with 12 bases spanning the gap. Germline-derived CDR1 and CDR2 are ENHRY and SYGVKD. The CDR3 loop spans 15 amino acids. Here the CDR3 DNA reads TGTGCCATCAGTACTAGGGGGGGAAACACCGGGGAGCTGTTTTTT. It codes for CAISTRGGNTGELFF.

The V and J genes are TRBV15 and TRBJ1-4; 7 nucleotides align to TRBD1. Trimming cost V 4 bases and J 12 bases; bases outside gene matches: 23. The CDR3 is made up of 18 amino acids. Germline values: CDR1 LNHNV, CDR2 YYDKDF (reference sequence). This CDR3 is CATSIRGATNFKGGQLFF. In nucleotides, the CDR3 is TGTGCCACCAGCATCAGGGGGGCCACGAACTTTAAGGGGGGCCAACTGTTTTTT.

The V and J genes are TRBV27 and TRBJ2-7; possibly TRBD1 for D (5 bases). V lost 5 bases and J lost 2, with 13 bases in between. Looked up from germline, CDR1 is MNHEY and CDR2 is SMNVEV (reference sequence). This CDR3 region has 14 residues. The CDR3 region is CASSIRGSTYEQYF. The CDR3 nucleotides read TGTGCCAGCAGTATAAGGGGTAGCACCTACGAGCAGTACTTC.

Of note for this clone: This specimen includes other DNA sequences encoding the same CDR3. The chain's CDR3 is CASSTGTATDTQYF. The CDR3 bases are TGTGCCAGCAGTACCGGGACAGCCACAGATACGCAGTATTTT. The chain uses TRBV6-5 and TRBJ2-3; 7 nucleotides line up with TRBD1. The CDR3 loop spans 14 amino acids. The germline V gene encodes CDR1 MNHEY and CDR2 SVGAGI. With 5 bases clipped from V and 2 bases from J, the junction kept 4 bases outside the gene matches.

This chain uses TRBV10-3 with TRBJ1-2; D might be TRBD1 (6 bases). The CDR3 covers 13 residues. Germline V gene sequence: CDR1 ENHRY, CDR2 SYGVKD. Trimming removed 7 bases at V and 4 bases at J, with 13 bases between. CDR3 region: CAITEGQGYGYTF. The CDR3 DNA follows: TGTGCCATCACCGAGGGACAAGGCTATGGCTACACCTTC.

V usage is TRBV5-1 and J usage is TRBJ2-7, with D possibly TRBD1 on 5 matching bases. V lost 4 bases, J lost 2 bases, and 13 bases lay in between. The CDR3 totals 14 residues. Germline CDR1 and CDR2: SGHRS and YFSETQ. DNA for the CDR3: TGCGCCAGCAGCGCGGACACCGGACCCTACGAGCAGTACTTC. Protein: CASSADTGPYEQYF.

The chain is built from TRBV7-7 and TRBJ2-7; D is possibly TRBD1 (5 bases). The CDR3 covers 14 residues. The germline V and J ends were trimmed by 2 bases and 6 bases, with 14 bases remaining between them. The germline gives CDR1 SSHAT, CDR2 FNYEAQ (reference sequence). The CDR3 sequence is CASSLLQGSGEQYF. CDR3 nucleotides: TGTGCCAGCAGCTTACTGCAGGGATCTGGCGAGCAGTACTTC.

This clone has a handful of counts. The V and J genes are TRBV9 and TRBJ1-2; weak D call: TRBD1 (5 bases). V shed 0 bases and J shed 6 bases, with 15 bases lying between them. Germline CDR1 is SGDLS and CDR2 is YYNGEE. The CDR3 runs to 15 residues. The CDR3 coding sequence is TGTGCCAGCAGCGTAGATTACAGGCCTTCCGATGGCTACACCTTC. This codes for CASSVDYRPSDGYTF.

The chain recombines TRBV4-1 with TRBJ2-2, with 7 nucleotides matching TRBD2. The V segment lost 4 bases and the J segment 3 bases; nucleotides outside the gene matches: 14. There are 18 residues in the CDR3. Germline V gives CDR1 MGHRA, CDR2 YSYEKL. CDR3 region: CASSRSTSAGGDTGELFF. CDR3 sequence (DNA): TGCGCCAGCAGCCGAAGTACTAGCGCCGGAGGGGACACCGGGGAGCTGTTTTTT.

This clone was found once. CDR3 sequence (DNA): TGTGCCAGCTCACCGGGAGTTTTGTCTGGAAACACCATATATTTT. Translation: CASSPGVLSGNTIYF. The V and J genes are TRBV18 and TRBJ1-3; unclear D gene. The V and J ends lost 3 bases and 1 base respectively, with 10 bases between them. The germline V gene encodes CDR1 KGHSH and CDR2 LQKENI. The CDR3 consists of 15 residues.

The chain joins TRBV21-1 to TRBJ2-3; the table assigns TRBD2, which was not confirmed against the DNA. TRBV21-1 is designated a pseudogene. The length of the CDR3 is 14 residues. In DNA, the CDR3 is TGTGCCAGCAGTCCGGGGATTAGCACAGATACGCAGTATTTT. Translating it yields CASSPGISTDTQYF.

The chain has TRBV11-2 and TRBJ1-5, with TRBD1 matching 7 bases. CDR3 size: 15 residues. V shed 1 base, J shed 6 bases, and the junction held 6 bases outside the gene matches. Germline V gene sequence: CDR1 SGHAT, CDR2 FQNNGV. CDR3 DNA sequence: TGTGCCAGCAGCTTAGTGGAGGGGGCTGGTCAGCCCCAGCATTTT. Its translation: CASSLVEGAGQPQHF.

The chain combines TRBV27 with TRBJ2-5, with TRBD2 matching 7 bases. CDR1 and CDR2 (germline): MNHEY, SMNVEV (reference sequence). The CDR3 totals 20 residues. Trimming removed 5 bases from V and 3 bases from J; junction bases left unmatched: 24. The CDR3 is CASSALTFGGSLYVEETQYF. The CDR3 DNA sequence: TGTGCCAGCAGTGCCCTGACTTTTGGCGGGAGCTTATATGTAGAAGAGACCCAGTACTTC.

V gene TRBV5-1 combines with J gene TRBJ1-1, with D possibly TRBD1 on 5 matching bases. Trimming stripped 3 bases from V and 10 bases from J, with 16 bases between. Germline CDR1 SGHRS, CDR2 YFSETQ. This CDR3 spans 13 amino acids. CDR3 DNA sequence: TGCGCCAGCAGCTCGGCAGGGTCCGGGAGAGCTTTCTTT. This codes for CASSSAGSGRAFF.

This clone showed up just once. This chain uses TRBV3-1 (or the pseudogene TRBV3-2) with TRBJ2-5; perhaps TRBD2 as D (5 bases). Germline V gene data show CDR1 as LGHDT and CDR2 as YNNKEL (reference sequence). V lost 5 bases and J 4 bases, leaving 20 bases between the germline ends. The CDR3 consists of 16 residues. The CDR3 here is CASSTRGWRLRETQYF. As DNA, the CDR3 is TGTGCCAGCAGCACCCGGGGTTGGAGGTTGCGAGAGACCCAGTACTTC.

This sequence joins TRBV28 and TRBJ1-1; D is unresolved. The V gene's germline CDR1 is MDHEN and CDR2 SYDVKM. CDR3 size: 15 residues. Trimming shortened V by 6 bases and J by 0 bases, and 14 bases separated the two germline ends. CDR3 region: CASSPPAIMNTEAFF. The CDR3 DNA reads as TGTGCCAGCAGCCCCCCCGCGATAATGAACACTGAAGCTTTCTTT. The complete variable domain, with remaining parts taken from reference TRBV28 and TRBJ1-1, reads DVKVTQSSRYLVKRTGEKVFLECVQDMDHENMFWYRQDPGLGLRLIYFSYDVKMKEKGDIPEGYSVSREKKERFSLILESASTNQTSMYLCASSPPAIMNTEAFFGQGTRLTVV.

The chain employs TRBV19 and TRBJ1-1; D perhaps matches TRBD1 (5 bases). Germline V lookup: CDR1 LNHDA, CDR2 SQIVND (reference sequence). The CDR3 length is 15 residues. Deletions cut 7 bases from V and 6 bases from J, with 21 bases between. CDR3 in amino acids: CASTRVGGRSAEAFF. The CDR3 DNA sequence: TGTGCCAGTACCCGGGTCGGGGGAAGGAGCGCTGAAGCTTTCTTT.

The chain links TRBV7-2 to TRBJ2-1; no definite D call. V was shortened by 1 base and J by 1 base, with 11 bases between the two germline ends. In germline, CDR1 is SGHTA, CDR2 FQGNSA. CDR3 length equals 16 residues. The CDR3 nucleotides read TGTGCCAGCAGCTTAGTAGCCTGGAATTCCTACAATGAGCAGTTCTTC. As protein: CASSLVAWNSYNEQFF. The full variable domain, completed using reference TRBV7-2 and TRBJ2-1, is GAGVSQSPSNKVTEKGKDVELRCDPISGHTALYWYRQSLGQGLEFLIYFQGNSAPDKSGLPSDRFSAERTGGSVSTLTIQRTQQEDSAVYLCASSLVAWNSYNEQFFGPGTRLTVL.

The chain employs TRBV11-2 and TRBJ2-1; the match to TRBD2 covers 11 bases. Germline CDR1 reads SGHAT; CDR2 reads FQNNGV. Germline trimming cut 3 bases from V and 6 bases from J; bases unmatched to any gene: 4. This CDR3 region has 15 residues. The CDR3 DNA reads as TGTGCCAGCAGCTTCACTAGCGGGAGTCGCAATGAGCAGTTCTTC. This sequence encodes CASSFTSGSRNEQFF.